The table lists the clone carrying this T cell receptor beta chain with a few counts. Its specificity is unknown. TCR beta cDNA libraries had unique molecular identifiers. Around 450,000 cDNA molecules were recovered from an input of about 0.9 to 10 million T cells. One entry per CDR3 protein results from TCRdb running MiXCR on the PCR reads. This table has roughly 730,000 distinct CDR3 sequences, roughly 29% appearing once. The data originate from a study of post-analysis software for immune sequencing data. Study-level findings and limits: Controls' normalized Chao1 diversity significantly exceeded that of multiple sclerosis patients. Under F measure analysis, samples from one preparation batch co-clustered strongly.

The TCR comes from a girl under 18 with multiple sclerosis. The material sequenced was blood.

In DNA form, the CDR3 reads TGTGCCAGCAGCCCTCCCGACAGGGGGCGGAATACGCAGTATTTT. This codes for CASSPPDRGRNTQYF. V is TRBV4-2 and J is TRBJ2-3; TRBD1 matches at 10 bases. Looked up from germline, CDR1 is LGHNA and CDR2 is YNFKEQ. Unmatched junction bases numbered 8, after V lost 4 bases and J lost 7 bases. This CDR3 is built from 15 residues.